One and the same sample provided the 26 T cell receptor beta chains below, sequenced in a study of Graves' ophthalmopathy and Graves' hyperthyroidism. Amplified TCR beta CDR3 regions were obtained using RNA transcripts as template. Investigators did first-round RT-PCR with HTBI primers, then second-round multiplex PCR. TCRdb passed the multiplex PCR reads through MiXCR, listing each CDR3 protein once. The sample lists 580,000 or so distinct CDR3 sequences, less than 45% seen once, with 3.5% to 4.5% in the top ten. The sample taken for sequencing was peripheral blood or thyroid tissue (not recorded which). All receptors come from an adult man with Graves' hyperthyroidism.

Notes on this clonotype: A much more abundant neighbour one base away suggests this may be a read error. The J gene is TRBJ2-2, the V gene TRBV12-3 or TRBV12-4; D may be TRBD2 (5 bases). This CDR3 comprises 15 residues. The DNA of the CDR3 is TGTGCCAGCAGTTTCAGTAGGACGGGCACCGGGGAGCTGCTTTTT. It encodes CASSFSRTGTGELLF.

The rearrangement uses TRBV11-2 and TRBJ2-5, with 14 bases that match TRBD2. The J call could be wrong; TRBJ2-1 is a better fit for the DNA end. Per the germline V gene, CDR1 is SGHAT and CDR2 is FQNNGV. This CDR3 is built from 18 residues. The CDR3 DNA reads TGTGCCAGCAGCCCTGGGACTAGCGGGAGTGTCTCCTACAATGAGCAGTTCTTC. Amino acid sequence: CASSPGTSGSVSYNEQFF.

This clonotype was observed at least ten times. The rearrangement joins TRBV6-5 to TRBJ1-2, with D hard to call. The V gene's germline CDR1 is MNHEY and CDR2 SVGAGI. V was trimmed by 5 bases and J by 5 bases, leaving 12 bases between them. This CDR3 contains 13 residues. The CDR3 bases are TGTGCCAGCAGTCCGGAGGTGCAGTATGGCTACACCTTC. This sequence encodes CASSPEVQYGYTF.

This clonotype was recorded at least ten times. V and J are TRBV20-1 and TRBJ2-2; tentatively, D is TRBD2 (6 bases). The germline V and J ends were trimmed by 3 bases and 0 bases, with 11 bases remaining between them. Germline lookup yields CDR1 DFQATT and CDR2 SNEGSKA (reference sequence). CDR3 length: 15 residues. The CDR3 spells CSASYRGANTGELFF. The CDR3 nucleotides read TGCAGTGCTAGTTACCGCGGGGCGAACACCGGGGAGCTGTTTTTT.

A word on this clonotype: A much larger clone differs by one base, so this may be a read error. The gene calls are TRBV19 and TRBJ1-4; D gene unclear. This CDR3 comprises 14 residues. V was cut by 5 bases and J by 7 bases, with 14 bases left in between. Germline lookup yields CDR1 LNHDA and CDR2 SQIVND (reference sequence). This chain's CDR3 is CASSLVPGVEKLFF. CDR3 nucleotides: TGTGCCAGTAGTTTAGTTCCGGGAGTTGAAAAACTGTTTTTT.

The chain combines TRBV2 with TRBJ1-5, with 9 bases aligning to TRBD1. This CDR3 is 15 amino acids long. Germline V gene data show CDR1 as SNHLY and CDR2 as FYNNEI. Trimming cost V 7 bases and J 7 bases; bases outside gene matches: 11. CDR3 DNA sequence: TGTGCCAGCATCAAGGGACAGGGCCGGTGGCAGCCCCAGCATTTT. Its protein product is CASIKGQGRWQPQHF.

This clonotype was counted ten times or more. The rearrangement uses TRBV7-2 and TRBJ2-7; D perhaps matches TRBD1 (6 bases). From germline, CDR1 is SGHTA and CDR2 FQGNSA. The CDR3 totals 14 residues. V lost 4 bases, J lost 5 bases, and 15 bases lay in between. The chain's CDR3 is CASSSPWTADEQYF. CDR3 sequence (DNA): TGTGCCAGCAGCTCCCCCTGGACAGCCGACGAGCAGTACTTC.

This sequence joins TRBV12-3 or TRBV12-4 and TRBJ1-2; TRBD1 matches 9 bases. The CDR3 loop spans 15 amino acids. V was pared by 6 bases and J by 2 bases, with 7 bases of the junction left unmatched. CDR3 region: CASRRTGVGNYGYTF. The CDR3 nucleotides are TGTGCCAGCAGGAGGACAGGGGTCGGCAACTATGGCTACACCTTC.

This clonotype was seen a handful of times. V and J are TRBV28 and TRBJ2-5; 9 bases are a match to TRBD1. The CDR3 runs to 16 residues. V shed 7 bases and J 5 bases; nucleotides not matched to a gene: 14. Germline CDR1 and CDR2: MDHEN and SYDVKM. CDR3 DNA sequence: TGTGCCAGCACGGGGGGACAGGGATTGAGTTCGGAGACCCAGTACTTC. Amino acid sequence: CASTGGQGLSSETQYF.

This clonotype was detected ten times or more. This chain connects TRBV11-2 to TRBJ2-7, with D perhaps TRBD2 (5 bases). The V end lost 1 base, the J end lost 4 bases, and 14 bases lay between the germline ends. CDR1 and CDR2 (germline): SGHAT, FQNNGV. The CDR3 runs 15 residues. The CDR3 region has the DNA TGTGCCAGCAGCTTAGGTATGGGAGTAGTATACGAGCAGTACTTC. Translating gives CASSLGMGVVYEQYF.

The chain links TRBV5-1 to TRBJ1-1, with D maybe TRBD1 (5 bases). V shed 0 bases and J shed 3 bases, with 15 bases lying between them. The germline CDR1 and CDR2 sequences are SGHRS and YFSETQ. The CDR3 contains 16 residues. CDR3 region: CASSLALLATDTEAFF. In DNA form, the CDR3 reads TGCGCCAGCAGCTTGGCTTTACTGGCGACAGACACTGAAGCTTTCTTT.

This clonotype was recorded at least ten times. The CDR3 DNA sequence: TGTGCCAGCAAGCTGACAGCTAATCAAGAGACCCAGTACTTC. Its translation is CASKLTANQETQYF. The genes are TRBV12-3 or TRBV12-4 and TRBJ2-5; maybe TRBD1 (5 bases). This CDR3 comprises 14 residues. Trimming left V 7 bases short and J 2 bases short, with 14 bases between.

V usage is TRBV2 and J usage is TRBJ2-2; 9 bases match TRBD2. The CDR3 covers 13 residues. Germline loops: CDR1 SNHLY, CDR2 FYNNEI. V gave up 6 bases and J gave up 6 bases; unmatched junction bases: 2. The CDR3, as DNA: TGTGCCAGCAGGCTAGCGGGATCCGGGGAGCTGTTTTTT. Amino acids: CASRLAGSGELFF.

Ten or more counts support this clonotype. V gene TRBV29-1 combines with J gene TRBJ2-2; 7 bases agree with TRBD2. V dropped 2 bases and J dropped 4; count of bases not matched to a gene: 7. This CDR3 is built from 15 residues. Germline CDR1 reads SQVTM; CDR2 reads ANQGSEA. CDR3 sequence: CSVESGTKATGELFF. CDR3 DNA: TGCAGCGTTGAAAGCGGGACCAAAGCCACCGGGGAGCTGTTTTTT.

A few counts support this clonotype. The CDR3 sequence is CASSFGLPNNQPQHF. The CDR3 coding sequence is TGTGCCAGCAGCTTTGGATTGCCAAACAACCAGCCCCAGCATTTT. This chain uses TRBV5-5 with TRBJ1-5; D is unresolved. Germline V gives CDR1 SGHKS, CDR2 YYEKEE (reference sequence). V dropped 2 bases and J dropped 7 bases, with 16 bases sitting between them. The CDR3 sequence is 15 residues long.

A remark on this clonotype: A read error may produce the germline difference seen at one junction end. V usage is TRBV19 and J usage is TRBJ1-1; possible D gene TRBD1, 6 bases. This CDR3 region has 15 residues. Germline CDR1 and CDR2: LNHDA and SQIVND (reference sequence). CDR3 DNA sequence: TGTGCCAGTAGTATAAGCGGGGGCGGCGGGACTGAAGCTTCCTTT. Its translation: CASSISGGGGTEASF.

The rearrangement joins TRBV10-3 to TRBJ2-7; D call uncertain. V was cut by 8 bases and J by 7 bases, with 18 bases left in between. The germline CDR1 and CDR2 sequences are ENHRY and SYGVKD. This CDR3 comprises 13 residues. The CDR3 sequence: CAIATSSYNEQYF. DNA of the CDR3: TGTGCCATCGCAACGAGCTCCTACAATGAGCAGTACTTC.

This rearrangement joins TRBV14 to TRBJ1-4, with 7 bases aligning to TRBD1. Germline trimming cut 2 bases from V and 6 bases from J; bases unmatched to any gene: 6. Germline-derived CDR1 and CDR2 are SGHDN and FVKESK. This CDR3 is built from 15 residues. CDR3 sequence: CASSQSRDSYEKLFF. CDR3 in DNA: TGTGCCAGCAGCCAATCGCGGGACAGCTATGAAAAACTGTTTTTT.

A word on this clonotype: A much larger clonotype is one base distant, so this may be a read error. V is TRBV19 and J is TRBJ1-5; D is uncertain. The CDR3 loop spans 15 amino acids. The germline gives CDR1 LNHDA, CDR2 SQIVND (reference sequence). CDR3 in amino acids: CPSSIGKNSNQPQHF. The CDR3 DNA follows: TGTCCCAGTAGTATCGGAAAGAATAGCAATCAGCCCCAGCATTTT.

The V and J genes are TRBV7-3 and TRBJ2-2; 8 bases are shared with TRBD1. V lost 6 bases to trimming and J lost 0 bases; unmatched junction nucleotides: 18. The CDR3 covers 20 residues. The germline gives CDR1 SGHTA, CDR2 FQGTGA. The CDR3 region has the DNA TGTGCCAGCAGTTCCACGGGGGTTCGCAGGGGGCTGGCGAACACCGGGGAGCTGTTTTTT. Protein: CASSSTGVRRGLANTGELFF.

The chain links TRBV20-1 to TRBJ2-3; 7 bases are shared with TRBD1. Germline assignment: CDR1 DFQATT and CDR2 SNEGSKA (reference sequence). The CDR3 loop spans 15 amino acids. Trimming cost V 4 bases and J 4 bases; bases outside gene matches: 11. The CDR3 loop is CSANPPWTGPDTQYF. The CDR3 bases are TGCAGTGCTAACCCGCCTTGGACAGGCCCAGATACGCAGTATTTT.

This clonotype has ten or more counts. This sequence joins TRBV6-5 and TRBJ1-1; tentatively, D is TRBD1 (6 bases). The CDR3 length is 13 residues. The germline V gene has CDR1 MNHEY and CDR2 SVGAGI. Trimming pared 0 bases from V and 11 bases from J, leaving 13 bases between. The DNA of the CDR3 is TGTGCCAGCAGTTACTCGCCGGGGGCGCGGGCTTTCTTT. Amino acids: CASSYSPGARAFF.

Notes on this clonotype: Compared with germline, one end of the junction differs, possibly owing to a read error. The chain has TRBV11-3 and TRBJ1-2, with TRBD1 identical over 9 bases. Looked up from germline, CDR1 is SGHNT and CDR2 is YENEEA. The CDR3 is 13 amino acids. The CDR3 protein is CATRDRVTFGCTF. The CDR3 nucleotides are TGTGCCACAAGGGACAGGGTCACTTTTGGCTGCACCTTC.

This clonotype was detected many times. The chain is built from TRBV6-1 and TRBJ1-2; D not certain. Germline-derived CDR1 and CDR2 are MNHNS and SASEGT. This CDR3 is 13 amino acids long. Trimming stripped 6 bases from V and 8 bases from J, with 16 bases between. The CDR3 DNA is TGTGCCAGCAGCCCCGTCCCCCAGAGAGGCTACACCTTC. It is translated as CASSPVPQRGYTF.

The chain employs TRBV29-1 and TRBJ1-4; 9 bases match TRBD1. J gave up 5 bases and V 4 bases, and 5 bases lay outside the gene matches. In germline, CDR1 is SQVTM, CDR2 ANQGSEA. The CDR3 contains 14 residues. The CDR3 sequence is CSVAGQGPNEKLFF. As DNA, the CDR3 is TGCAGCGTTGCGGGACAGGGTCCCAATGAAAAACTGTTTTTT. The full variable domain, in which reference TRBV29-1 and TRBJ1-4 provide the parts outside the CDR3, is SAVISQKPSRDICQRGTSLTIQCQVDSQVTMMFWYRQQPGQSLTLIATANQGSEATYESGFVIDKFPISRPNLTFSTLTVSNMSPEDSSIYLCSVAGQGPNEKLFFGSGTQLSVL.

The chain couples TRBV20-1 to TRBJ1-3; possible D gene TRBD1, 5 bases. Germline CDR1 and CDR2: DFQATT and SNEGSKA (reference sequence). This CDR3 comprises 12 residues. V was clipped by 3 bases and J by 10 bases, with 13 bases between them. The CDR3 sequence: CSASGRADTIYF. The CDR3 DNA reads as TGCAGTGCTAGTGGCAGGGCGGATACCATATATTTT.